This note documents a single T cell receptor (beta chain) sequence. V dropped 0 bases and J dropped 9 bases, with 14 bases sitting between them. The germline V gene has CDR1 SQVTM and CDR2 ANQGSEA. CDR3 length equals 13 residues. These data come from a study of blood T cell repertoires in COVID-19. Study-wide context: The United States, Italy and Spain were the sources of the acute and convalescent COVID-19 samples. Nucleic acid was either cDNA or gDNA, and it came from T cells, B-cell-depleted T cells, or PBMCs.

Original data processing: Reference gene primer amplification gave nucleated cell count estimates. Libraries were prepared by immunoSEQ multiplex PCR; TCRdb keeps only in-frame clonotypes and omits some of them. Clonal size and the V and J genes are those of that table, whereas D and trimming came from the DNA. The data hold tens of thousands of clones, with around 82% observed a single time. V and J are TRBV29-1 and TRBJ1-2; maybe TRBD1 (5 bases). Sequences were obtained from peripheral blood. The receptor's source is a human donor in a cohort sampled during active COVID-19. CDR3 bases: TGCAGCGTTGAAGATCTTTCAGGGAGGCGCTACACCTTC. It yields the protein CSVEDLSGRRYTF.